The 17 T cell receptor beta chains listed next were all sequenced from one sample in a study of T cells in Graves' hyperthyroidism and ophthalmopathy. Amplified regions were TCR beta CDR3 sequences from RNA transcripts. The HTBI set primed first-round TCR CDR3 RT-PCR. MiXCR, applied by TCRdb to the multiplex PCR reads, yields one record per CDR3 protein. This sample has approximately 150,000 distinct CDR3 sequences; 8% to 9.5% occur once, and the top ten carry around 21%. The specimen sequenced was blood. These TCRs come from a woman aged 18-29 years with Graves' hyperthyroidism that later progressed to Graves' ophthalmopathy.

This clonotype was counted at least ten times. Here the CDR3 DNA reads TGTGCCAGCAGCTCATTACAGGGGATTTGGGGCTACACCTTC. Amino acid sequence: CASSSLQGIWGYTF. V usage is TRBV7-8 and J usage is TRBJ1-2, with 7 bases fitting TRBD1. Germline loops: CDR1 SGHVS, CDR2 FQNEAQ. This CDR3 region has 14 residues. Losses at the gene ends were 4 bases for V and 8 bases for J; bases not matched to a gene: 10.

V is TRBV19 and J is TRBJ1-1, with D unclear. Trimming pared 3 bases from V and 1 base from J, leaving 9 bases between. The germline V gene encodes CDR1 LNHDA and CDR2 SQIVND (reference sequence). The CDR3 extends over 14 amino acids. CDR3 nucleotide sequence: TGTGCCAGTAGTATGGGTTCCCCGAACACTGAAGCTTTCTTT. As protein: CASSMGSPNTEAFF.

This clonotype was counted a few times. The chain recombines TRBV5-6 with TRBJ2-3; tentative D call: TRBD2 (6 bases). The CDR3 spans 17 residues. Looked up from germline, CDR1 is SGHDT and CDR2 is YYEEEE. The V and J ends lost 2 bases and 0 bases respectively, with 16 bases between them. CDR3 region: CASSFPTLGTSTDTQYF. CDR3 sequence (DNA): TGTGCCAGCAGCTTCCCCACCTTGGGGACTAGCACAGATACGCAGTATTTT.

This clonotype was seen repeatedly, ten times or more. The chain couples TRBV30 to TRBJ1-6, with D possibly TRBD1 on 5 matching bases. Looked up from germline, CDR1 is GTSNPN and CDR2 is SVGIG (reference sequence). The CDR3 loop spans 14 amino acids. With 5 bases removed from V and 7 bases from J, the gap between germline ends came to 15 bases. The CDR3: CAWGPGGWNSPLHF. The CDR3, as DNA: TGTGCCTGGGGCCCGGGGGGGTGGAATTCACCCCTCCACTTT.

This clonotype came up many times. J is TRBJ1-5 and V is TRBV2; D possibly corresponds to TRBD1 (5 bases). V gave up 3 bases and J gave up 10 bases, with 13 bases separating them. CDR3 length equals 13 residues. Germline loops: CDR1 SNHLY, CDR2 FYNNEI. CDR3 sequence: CASSDRGLQPQHF. In nucleotides, the CDR3 is TGTGCCAGCAGTGATAGGGGCCTCCAACCCCAGCATTTT.

This clonotype has at least ten counts. The V gene is TRBV20-1, the J gene TRBJ2-7, with a possible D match to TRBD1 (6 bases). The V gene's germline CDR1 is DFQATT and CDR2 SNEGSKA (reference sequence). This CDR3 has 14 residues. With 1 base removed from V and 3 bases from J, the gap between germline ends came to 13 bases. Written as DNA, the CDR3 is TGCAGTGCTAGAGGGACAGAAAATAGCTACGAGCAGTACTTC. Its translation is CSARGTENSYEQYF.

This clonotype was recorded at least ten times. This chain joins TRBV7-3 and TRBJ2-3, with 7 positions matching TRBD2. CDR3 length equals 19 residues. V was clipped by 5 bases and J by 2 bases; unmatched bases: 19. Per the germline V gene, CDR1 is SGHTA and CDR2 is FQGTGA. The CDR3 loop is CASSESATSRLGNTDTQYF. The CDR3, as DNA: TGTGCCAGCAGCGAATCGGCGACTAGCCGATTGGGAAACACAGATACGCAGTATTTT.

This clonotype has ten or more counts. The chain joins TRBV4-1 to TRBJ1-5; D not resolved. V lost 0 bases, J lost 4 bases, and 10 bases lay in between. The CDR3 contains 15 residues. CDR1 and CDR2 (germline): MGHRA, YSYEKL. CDR3 loop: CASSQEDSANQPQHF. As DNA, the CDR3 is TGCGCCAGCAGCCAAGAGGACTCAGCAAATCAGCCCCAGCATTTT.

This clonotype turned up a few times. One base away lies a much larger clone, so this may be a sequencing read error. DNA for the CDR3: TGTGCCAGCAACTCCCCCCGCGGGGGGTGGGACACTGAAGCTTTCTTT. Amino acids: CASNSPRGGWDTEAFF. The V call is TRBV7-9, the J call TRBJ1-1; D perhaps matches TRBD1 (5 bases). The germline gives CDR1 SEHNR, CDR2 FQNEAQ (reference sequence). Trimming took off 7 bases at V and 3 bases at J, with 21 bases between the two ends. The CDR3 sequence is 16 residues long.

The chain has TRBV5-8 and TRBJ2-2, with 7 bases that match TRBD1. Germline loops: CDR1 SGHTS, CDR2 YDEGEE. Trimming removed 0 bases from V and 6 bases from J; junction bases left unmatched: 8. The CDR3 covers 16 residues. The CDR3 here is CASSLGEGAVAGELFF. DNA for the CDR3: TGTGCCAGCAGCTTGGGAGAGGGGGCGGTTGCCGGGGAGCTGTTTTTT.

This clonotype occurred many times. The CDR3 loop reads CATSDTGTVRLYTF. CDR3 in DNA: TGTGCCACCAGTGATACCGGGACAGTACGTCTCTACACCTTC. This chain joins TRBV24-1 and TRBJ1-2; TRBD1 aligns across 7 bases. Per the germline V gene, CDR1 is KGHDR and CDR2 is SFDVKD. The CDR3 spans 14 residues. J lost 10 bases, V lost 3 bases, and 10 bases had no gene match.

This clonotype was seen ten or more times. The chain combines TRBV28 with TRBJ2-7, with 10 bases fitting TRBD2. The trim removed 7 bases at V and 5 bases at J, leaving 5 bases unmatched. In germline, CDR1 is MDHEN, CDR2 SYDVKM. This CDR3 region has 13 residues. In DNA, the CDR3 is TGTGCCAGCACTGGGACTAGCGTCCACGAGCAGTACTTC. It yields the protein CASTGTSVHEQYF.

This clonotype was seen many times. Sequence at one end of the junction differs from germline and may be a read error. The genes are TRBV28 and TRBJ2-1; unclear D gene. CDR3 length: 14 residues. Looked up from germline, CDR1 is MDHEN and CDR2 is SYDVKM. CDR3 coding DNA: TGTGCCAGCAGCCTGTATACTGTCTACAATAAGCAGTTCTTC. Its translation: CASSLYTVYNKQFF.

This clonotype was observed a few times. The chain links TRBV4-1 to TRBJ2-3; D is perhaps TRBD1 (7 bases). This CDR3 region has 15 residues. V was clipped by 1 base and J by 5 bases, with 13 bases between them. Germline CDR1 is MGHRA and CDR2 is YSYEKL. CDR3 DNA sequence: TGCGCCAGCAGCCAAGTCTATCAGGGGGGAGATACGCAGTATTTT. Its translation is CASSQVYQGGDTQYF.

This clonotype has just a few counts. This chain links TRBV28 with TRBJ2-3; 16 bases are shared with TRBD2. The V gene's germline CDR1 is MDHEN and CDR2 SYDVKM. The CDR3 covers 18 residues. Trimming removed 6 bases from V and 6 bases from J; junction bases left unmatched: 12. The DNA for the CDR3 is TGTGCCAGCAGCCCCTCGGGACTAGCGGGGGGGCGAGGTGATACGCAGTATTTT. Translation: CASSPSGLAGGRGDTQYF.

The chain is built from TRBV5-5 and TRBJ1-6; D remains unclear. The CDR3 loop spans 14 amino acids. V was pared by 0 bases and J by 6 bases, with 7 bases between. Germline V gives CDR1 SGHKS, CDR2 YYEKEE (reference sequence). CDR3 protein: CASSLGPGNSPLHF. For the CDR3, the DNA is TGTGCCAGCAGCTTGGGCCCTGGTAATTCACCCCTCCACTTT. Using reference TRBV5-5 and TRBJ1-6 for the parts outside the CDR3, the full variable domain is DAGVTQSPTHLIKTRGQQVTLRCSPISGHKSVSWYQQVLGQGPQFIFQYYEKEERGRGNFPDRFSARQFPNYSSELNVNALLLGDSALYLCASSLGPGNSPLHFGNGTRLTVT.

A few counts support this clonotype. V gene TRBV14 combines with J gene TRBJ1-1; no reliable D call. CDR1 and CDR2 from the germline V gene are SGHDN and FVKESK. The CDR3 consists of 17 residues. V gave up 0 bases and J gave up 2 bases, with 16 bases separating them. CDR3 in DNA: TGTGCCAGCAGCCAAGACACCGCGCAATGGGCCAACACTGAAGCTTTCTTT. As protein: CASSQDTAQWANTEAFF.